This is a list of T cell receptor beta chains from one sample in a study of blood T cell repertoires in COVID-19. TCRdb's table, derived via immunoSEQ multiplex PCR, lists solely in-frame clones and lacks some. The repertoire holds approximately 150,000 clones, with 80% as singletons. The sample consisted of peripheral blood. These TCRs come from a woman aged 45-65 years with acute or convalescent COVID-19. Each CDR3 is given without its conserved first and last residue.

CDR3 length: 13; J gene: TRBJ1-2; V gene: TRBV2; CDR3 protein: ASTTEGGFNYGYT
CDR3 length: 12; J gene: TRBJ2-2; V gene: TRBV5-1; CDR3 protein: ASSWGETAGELF
CDR3 length: 12; J gene: TRBJ2-5; V gene: TRBV7-9; CDR3 protein: ASSVPGEQETQY
CDR3 length: 12; J gene: TRBJ1-1; V gene: TRBV11-2; CDR3 protein: ASSLGAANTEAF
CDR3 length: 12; J gene: TRBJ1-1; V gene: TRBV5-1; CDR3 protein: ASSTGTANTEAF
CDR3 length: 13; J gene: TRBJ1-6; V gene: TRBV9; CDR3 protein: ASSVGDREFISLH
CDR3 length: 12; J gene: TRBJ1-1; V gene: TRBV2; CDR3 protein: ASTRTGGGTEAF
CDR3 length: 11; J gene: TRBJ1-6; V gene: TRBV5-1; CDR3 protein: ASSSRTGEPLH
CDR3 length: 11; J gene: TRBJ1-1; V gene: TRBV7-2; CDR3 protein: ASSTQGDTEAF
CDR3 length: 11; J gene: TRBJ2-2; V gene: TRBV10-3; CDR3 protein: AISPGNTGELF
CDR3 length: 12; J gene: TRBJ1-1; V gene: TRBV25-1; CDR3 protein: ASSEQGVSTEAF
CDR3 length: 12; J gene: TRBJ1-3; V gene: TRBV29-1; CDR3 protein: SVHQGAGGNTIY
CDR3 length: 10; J gene: TRBJ2-1; V gene: TRBV5-6; CDR3 protein: ASSFGTGRQF
CDR3 length: 10; J gene: TRBJ2-7; V gene: TRBV18; CDR3 protein: ASSPSDFEQY
CDR3 length: 15; J gene: TRBJ2-3; V gene: TRBV14; CDR3 protein: ASSRMGLAPGLDTQY